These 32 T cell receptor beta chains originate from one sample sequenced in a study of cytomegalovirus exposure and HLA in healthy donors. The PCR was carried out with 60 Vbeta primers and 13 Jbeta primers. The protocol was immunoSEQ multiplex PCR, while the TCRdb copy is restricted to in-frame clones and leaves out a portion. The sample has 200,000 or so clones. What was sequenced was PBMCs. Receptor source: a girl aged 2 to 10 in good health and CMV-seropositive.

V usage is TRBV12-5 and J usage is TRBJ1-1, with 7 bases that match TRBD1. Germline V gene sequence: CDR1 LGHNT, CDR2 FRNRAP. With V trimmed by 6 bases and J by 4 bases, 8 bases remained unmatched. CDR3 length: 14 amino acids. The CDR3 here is CASGNTGERTEAFF. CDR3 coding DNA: TGTGCTAGTGGGAATACAGGGGAGCGCACTGAAGCTTTCTTT.

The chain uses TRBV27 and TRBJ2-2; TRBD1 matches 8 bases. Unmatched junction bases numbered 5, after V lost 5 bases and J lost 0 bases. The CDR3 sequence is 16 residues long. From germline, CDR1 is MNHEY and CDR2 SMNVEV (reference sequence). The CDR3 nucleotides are TGTGCCAGCAGTACACCAGGGGGCCCGAACACCGGGGAGCTGTTTTTT. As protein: CASSTPGGPNTGELFF.

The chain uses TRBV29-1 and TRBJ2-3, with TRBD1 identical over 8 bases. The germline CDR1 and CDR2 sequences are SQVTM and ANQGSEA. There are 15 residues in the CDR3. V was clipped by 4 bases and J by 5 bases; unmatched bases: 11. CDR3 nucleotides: TGCAGCGTTGCCGGCACGGACAGGGCGGAAGATACGCAGTATTTT. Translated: CSVAGTDRAEDTQYF.

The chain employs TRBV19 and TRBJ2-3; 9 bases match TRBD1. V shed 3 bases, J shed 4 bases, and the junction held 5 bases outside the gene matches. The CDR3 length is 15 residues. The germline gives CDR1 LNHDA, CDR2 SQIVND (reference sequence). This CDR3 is CASSIAGQGPDTQYF. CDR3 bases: TGTGCCAGTAGTATTGCGGGACAGGGACCAGATACGCAGTATTTT.

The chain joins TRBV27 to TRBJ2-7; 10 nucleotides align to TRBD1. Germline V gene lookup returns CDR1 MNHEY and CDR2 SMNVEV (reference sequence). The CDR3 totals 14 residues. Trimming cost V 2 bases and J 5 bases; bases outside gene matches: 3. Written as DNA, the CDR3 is TGTGCCAGCAGTTTAGGGACAGGGGTCCACGAGCAGTACTTC. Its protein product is CASSLGTGVHEQYF.

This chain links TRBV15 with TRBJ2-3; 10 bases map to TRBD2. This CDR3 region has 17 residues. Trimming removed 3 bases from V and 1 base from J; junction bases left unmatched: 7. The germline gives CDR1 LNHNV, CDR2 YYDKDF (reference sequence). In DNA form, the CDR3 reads TGTGCCACCAGCAGTGGAAGCGGGAGGGCCGGCACAGATACGCAGTATTTT. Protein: CATSSGSGRAGTDTQYF.

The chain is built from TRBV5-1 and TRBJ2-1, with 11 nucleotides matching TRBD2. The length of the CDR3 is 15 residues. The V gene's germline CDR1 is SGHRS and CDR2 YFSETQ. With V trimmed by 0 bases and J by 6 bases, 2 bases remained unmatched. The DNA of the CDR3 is TGCGCCAGCAGCTTGGTTAGCGGGAGGGTCAATGAGCAGTTCTTC. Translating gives CASSLVSGRVNEQFF.

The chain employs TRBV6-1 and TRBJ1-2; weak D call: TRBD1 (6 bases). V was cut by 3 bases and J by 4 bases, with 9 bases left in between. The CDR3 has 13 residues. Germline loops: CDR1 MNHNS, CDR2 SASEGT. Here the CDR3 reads CASSEGTIYGYTF. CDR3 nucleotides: TGTGCCAGCAGTGAGGGGACAATCTATGGCTACACCTTC.

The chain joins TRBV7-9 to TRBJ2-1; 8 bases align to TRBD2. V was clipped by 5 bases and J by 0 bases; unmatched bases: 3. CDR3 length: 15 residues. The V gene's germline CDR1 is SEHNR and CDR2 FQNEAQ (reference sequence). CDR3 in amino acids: CASSQLAVSYNEQFF. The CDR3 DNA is TGTGCCAGCAGCCAACTAGCGGTCTCCTACAATGAGCAGTTCTTC. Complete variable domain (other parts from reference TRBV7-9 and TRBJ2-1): DTGVSQNPRHKITKRGQNVTFRCDPISEHNRLYWYRQTLGQGPEFLTYFQNEAQLEKSRLLSDRFSAERPKGSFSTLEIQRTEQGDSAMYLCASSQLAVSYNEQFFGPGTRLTVL.

In DNA, the CDR3 is TGCGCCAGCAGCCCAACATTCCAGGGATGGCGTGGCTACACCTTC. It yields the protein CASSPTFQGWRGYTF. V is TRBV4-1 and J is TRBJ1-2; D might be TRBD1 (5 bases). Trimming took 4 bases from V and 7 from J, leaving 19 bases between them. This CDR3 is built from 15 residues. The germline V gene encodes CDR1 MGHRA and CDR2 YSYEKL.

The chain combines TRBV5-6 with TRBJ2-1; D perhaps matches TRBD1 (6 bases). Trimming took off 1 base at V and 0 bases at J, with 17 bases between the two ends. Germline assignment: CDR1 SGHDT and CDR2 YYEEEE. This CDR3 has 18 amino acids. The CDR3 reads CASSLFITGTPSYNEQFF. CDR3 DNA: TGTGCCAGCAGCTTGTTCATCACCGGGACACCCTCCTACAATGAGCAGTTCTTC.

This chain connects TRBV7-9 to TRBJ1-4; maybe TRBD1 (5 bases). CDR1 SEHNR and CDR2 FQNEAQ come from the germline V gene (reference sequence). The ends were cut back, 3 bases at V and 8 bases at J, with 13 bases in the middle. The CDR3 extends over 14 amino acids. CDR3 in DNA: TGTGCCAGCAGCTTGGGCGGGGGGGAAGAAAAACTGTTTTTT. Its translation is CASSLGGGEEKLFF.

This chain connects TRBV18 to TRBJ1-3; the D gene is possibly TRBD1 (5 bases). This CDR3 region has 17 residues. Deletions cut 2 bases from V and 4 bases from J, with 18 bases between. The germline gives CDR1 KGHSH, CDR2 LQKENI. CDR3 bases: TGTGCCAGCTCACCAAGTACGGGCGGGGGATCCGGAAACACCATATATTTT. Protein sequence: CASSPSTGGGSGNTIYF.

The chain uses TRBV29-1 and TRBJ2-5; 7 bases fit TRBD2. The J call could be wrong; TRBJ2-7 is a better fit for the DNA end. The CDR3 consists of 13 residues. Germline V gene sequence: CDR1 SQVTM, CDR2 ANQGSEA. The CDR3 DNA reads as TGCAGCGGACTAGCCCGGGGGACCTACGAGCAGTACTTC. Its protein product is CSGLARGTYEQYF.

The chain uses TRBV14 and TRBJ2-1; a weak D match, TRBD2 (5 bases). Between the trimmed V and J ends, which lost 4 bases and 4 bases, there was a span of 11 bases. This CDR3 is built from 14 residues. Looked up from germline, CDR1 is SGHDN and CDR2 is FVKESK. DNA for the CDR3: TGTGCCAGCAGCCGTGTAAGCGGTTACAATGAGCAGTTCTTC. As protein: CASSRVSGYNEQFF.

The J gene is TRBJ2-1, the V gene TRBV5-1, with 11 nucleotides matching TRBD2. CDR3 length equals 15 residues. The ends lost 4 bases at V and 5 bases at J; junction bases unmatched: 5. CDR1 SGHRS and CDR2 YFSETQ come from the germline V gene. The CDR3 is CASSPGTSGNNEQFF. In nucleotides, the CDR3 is TGCGCCAGCAGCCCCGGGACTAGCGGAAACAATGAGCAGTTCTTC. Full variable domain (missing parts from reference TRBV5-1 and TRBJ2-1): KAGVTQTPRYLIKTRGQQVTLSCSPISGHRSVSWYQQTPGQGLQFLFEYFSETQRNKGNFPGRFSGRQFSNSRSEMNVSTLELGDSALYLCASSPGTSGNNEQFFGPGTRLTVL.

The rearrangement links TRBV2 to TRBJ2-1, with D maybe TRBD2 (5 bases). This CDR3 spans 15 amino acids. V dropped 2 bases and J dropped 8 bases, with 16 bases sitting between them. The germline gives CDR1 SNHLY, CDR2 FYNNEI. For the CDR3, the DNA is TGTGCCAGCAGTGAAAGGAGGACTTACGCCGATGAGCAGTTCTTC. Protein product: CASSERRTYADEQFF. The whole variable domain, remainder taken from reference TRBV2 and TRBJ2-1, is EPEVTQTPSHQVTQMGQEVILRCVPISNHLYFYWYRQILGQKVEFLVSFYNNEISEKSEIFDDQFSVERPDGSNFTLKIRSTKLEDSAMYFCASSERRTYADEQFFGPGTRLTVL.

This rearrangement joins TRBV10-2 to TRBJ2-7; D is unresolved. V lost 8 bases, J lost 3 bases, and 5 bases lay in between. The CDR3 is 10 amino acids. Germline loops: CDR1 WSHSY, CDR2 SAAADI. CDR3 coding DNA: TGCGCCAGCGGCGGCTACGAGCAGTACTTC. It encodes CASGGYEQYF.

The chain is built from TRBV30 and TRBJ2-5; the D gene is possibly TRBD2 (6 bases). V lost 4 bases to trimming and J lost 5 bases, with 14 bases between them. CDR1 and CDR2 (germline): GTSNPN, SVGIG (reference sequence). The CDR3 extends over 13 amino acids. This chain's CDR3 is CAWTRLVRETQYF. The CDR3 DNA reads TGTGCCTGGACCAGACTAGTGAGGGAGACCCAGTACTTC.

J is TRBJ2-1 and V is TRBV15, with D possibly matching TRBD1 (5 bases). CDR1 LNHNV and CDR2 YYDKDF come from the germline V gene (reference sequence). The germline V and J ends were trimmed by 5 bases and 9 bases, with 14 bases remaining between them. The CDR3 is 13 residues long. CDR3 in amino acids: CATSSPGRGEQFF. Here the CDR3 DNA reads TGTGCCACCAGCTCCCCAGGAAGGGGTGAGCAGTTCTTC.

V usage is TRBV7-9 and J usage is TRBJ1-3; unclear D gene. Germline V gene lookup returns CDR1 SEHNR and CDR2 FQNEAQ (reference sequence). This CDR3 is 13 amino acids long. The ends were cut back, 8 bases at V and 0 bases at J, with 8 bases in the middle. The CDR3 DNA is TGTGCCAGCGGCGGGTTCTCTGGAAACACCATATATTTT. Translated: CASGGFSGNTIYF.

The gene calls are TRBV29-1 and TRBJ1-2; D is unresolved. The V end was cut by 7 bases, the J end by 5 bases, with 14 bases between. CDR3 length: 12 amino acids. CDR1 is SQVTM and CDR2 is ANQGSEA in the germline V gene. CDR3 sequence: CSEQHGLYGYTF. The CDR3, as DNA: TGCAGCGAACAACACGGGTTGTATGGCTACACCTTC.

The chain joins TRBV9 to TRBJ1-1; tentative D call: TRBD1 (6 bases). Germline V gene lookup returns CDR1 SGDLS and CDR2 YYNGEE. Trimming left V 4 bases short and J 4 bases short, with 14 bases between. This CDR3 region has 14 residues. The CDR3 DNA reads TGTGCCAGCAGCCCACAGGGTACAAGCACTGAAGCTTTCTTT. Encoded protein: CASSPQGTSTEAFF.

The CDR3 DNA follows: TGTGCCAGCAACCTGGAGGGGCAGAACACTGAAGCTTTCTTT. Protein: CASNLEGQNTEAFF. The J gene is TRBJ1-1, the V gene TRBV6-5; D is perhaps TRBD1 (5 bases). Deletions cut 7 bases from V and 1 base from J, with 13 bases between. This CDR3 is built from 14 residues. CDR1 is MNHEY and CDR2 is SVGAGI in the germline V gene.

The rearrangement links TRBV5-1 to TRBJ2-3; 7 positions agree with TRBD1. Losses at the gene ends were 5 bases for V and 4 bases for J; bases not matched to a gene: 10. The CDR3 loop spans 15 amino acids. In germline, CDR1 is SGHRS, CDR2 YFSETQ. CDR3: CASRPTDRFPDTQYF. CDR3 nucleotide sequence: TGCGCCAGCAGACCCACGGACAGGTTCCCAGATACGCAGTATTTT.

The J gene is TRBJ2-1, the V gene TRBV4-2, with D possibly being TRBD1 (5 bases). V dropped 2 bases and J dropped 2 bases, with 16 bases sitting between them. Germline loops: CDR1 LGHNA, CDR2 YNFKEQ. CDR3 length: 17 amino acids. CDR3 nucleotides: TGTGCCAGCAGCCAATTGTCGCGACAGACCCCCTACAATGAGCAGTTCTTC. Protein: CASSQLSRQTPYNEQFF.

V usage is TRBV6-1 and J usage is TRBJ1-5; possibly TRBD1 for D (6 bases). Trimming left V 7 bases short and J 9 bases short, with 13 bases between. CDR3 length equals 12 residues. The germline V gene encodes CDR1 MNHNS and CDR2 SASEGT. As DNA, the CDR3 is TGTGCCAGCAAGGGGGGGGGATGGCCCCAGCATTTT. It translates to CASKGGGWPQHF.

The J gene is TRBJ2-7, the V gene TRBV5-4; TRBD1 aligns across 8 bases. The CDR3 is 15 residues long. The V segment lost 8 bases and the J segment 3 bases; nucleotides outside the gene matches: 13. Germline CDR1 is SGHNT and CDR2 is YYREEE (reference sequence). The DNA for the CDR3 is TGTGCCAGTCTGGGACAGGATGAACTCGACTACGAGCAGTACTTC. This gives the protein CASLGQDELDYEQYF.

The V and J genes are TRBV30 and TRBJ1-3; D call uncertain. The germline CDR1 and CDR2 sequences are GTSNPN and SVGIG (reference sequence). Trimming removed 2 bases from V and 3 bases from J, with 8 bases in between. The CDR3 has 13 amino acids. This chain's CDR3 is CAWSSTHGNTIYF. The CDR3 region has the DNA TGTGCCTGGAGTTCCACACATGGAAACACCATATATTTT.

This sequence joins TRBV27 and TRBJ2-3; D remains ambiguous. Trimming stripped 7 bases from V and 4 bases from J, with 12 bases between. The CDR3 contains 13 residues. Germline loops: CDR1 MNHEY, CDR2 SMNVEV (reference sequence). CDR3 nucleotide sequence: TGTGCCAGCATGAGCCCTTCCGCAGATACGCAGTATTTT. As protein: CASMSPSADTQYF.

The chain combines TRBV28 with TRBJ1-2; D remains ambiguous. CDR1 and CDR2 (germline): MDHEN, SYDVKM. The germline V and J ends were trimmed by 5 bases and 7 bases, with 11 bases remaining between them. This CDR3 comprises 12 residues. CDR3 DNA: TGTGCCAGCAGTCCGGAGGGTTCTGGCTACACCTTC. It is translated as CASSPEGSGYTF.

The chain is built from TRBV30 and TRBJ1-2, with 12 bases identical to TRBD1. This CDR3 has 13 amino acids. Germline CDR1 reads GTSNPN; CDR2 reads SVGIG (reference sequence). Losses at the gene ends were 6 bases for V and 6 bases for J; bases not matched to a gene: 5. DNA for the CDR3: TGTGCCTGTTACCGGGACAGGGGGCATGGCTACACCTTC. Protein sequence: CACYRDRGHGYTF.